This T cell receptor beta chain was captured in a study of blood T cell repertoires in COVID-19. The wider study: Samples came from the United States, Italy and Spain, spanning acute and convalescent COVID-19.

In the authors' methods: It was from reference gene primer amplification that nucleated cell counts were estimated. TCRdb keeps only in-frame clones here, not all; method: immunoSEQ multiplex PCR. V and J calls and clone size come straight from that table; D and trimming were deduced from the DNA. This sample carries around 23,000 clones, roughly 90% of them seen once, and the ten largest clones take 18%. This CDR3 comprises 15 residues. The V gene's germline CDR1 is MNHEY and CDR2 SVGEGT. Trimming took off 5 bases at V and 1 base at J, with 14 bases between the two ends. The genes are TRBV6-2 or TRBV6-3 and TRBJ1-1; D is ambiguous. The sequenced sample consisted of peripheral blood. The clonotype was recovered from a man aged 65 to 85 with active COVID-19. The DNA for the CDR3 is TGTGCCAGCAGTGATGCCCTGGGAGGGAACACTGAAGCTTTCTTT. Protein: CASSDALGGNTEAFF.